This T cell receptor (beta chain) was obtained from a study of CD8 T cells in ankylosing spondylitis. As to this clonotype: Its antigen is not identified.

Study outcomes and limitations: Disease-linked clones bore a CD8+ phenotype and were relatively rare in peripheral blood. There was reportedly significant enrichment of clones that were disease-linked in matched ankylosing spondylitis synovial fluid. Seemingly distinctive of ankylosing spondylitis blood was a TCR beta motif formed by eight highly homologous variants.

Quantitative 5'-RACE with molecular barcodes was used to make the TCR beta libraries. TCRdb reprocessed the 5' RACE reads with MiXCR, giving one entry per CDR3 protein. The table lists around 320,000 distinct CDR3 sequences, roughly 20% of them singletons. The V gene end was trimmed by 3 bases and the J gene end by 1 base; junction bases not matched to a gene: 5. CDR3 length equals 15 residues. Germline V CDR1 and CDR2: SEHNR, FQNEAQ (reference sequence). Sequenced material: blood, either unsorted or a sorted T cell fraction (not recorded which). The sequence came from a female donor with ankylosing spondylitis or in good health (not recorded which). The chain joins TRBV7-9 to TRBJ1-2; 7 nucleotides line up with TRBD1. CDR3 loop: CASSFLTGFNYGYTF. Written as DNA, the CDR3 is TGTGCCAGCAGCTTTCTGACAGGGTTTAACTATGGCTACACCTTC.